This TCR beta chain comes out of a study of cytomegalovirus exposure and HLA in healthy donors. Overall study results and limits: As a later analysis showed, a missense DCLRE1C variant was linked to trimming of TCR beta V- and J-genes. Cytomegalovirus status was reportedly diagnosed by the classifier with high sensitivity and specificity. Data from an earlier analysis indicated that most TCR beta V segments were productive either about 90% or about 30% of the time.

V shed 6 bases and J shed 3 bases, with 11 bases lying between them. The CDR3 runs to 13 residues. In germline, CDR1 is MNHEY, CDR2 SMNVEV (reference sequence). PCR employed 60 Vbeta and 13 Jbeta primers. Profiled with immunoSEQ multiplex PCR; TCRdb holds only in-frame clones, not every one. Among roughly 200,000 clones, 75% to 90% were seen once, and the ten largest hold less than 3%. Regarding this clone: The antigen remains unidentified.

This sequence joins TRBV27 and TRBJ1-1; D is undetermined. The sequence came from a woman in her thirties or forties in good health and CMV-seronegative. Sequences were obtained from PBMCs. The CDR3 DNA sequence: TGTGCCAGCAGGCCCCTATATCACACTGAAGCTTTCTTT. Translating it yields CASRPLYHTEAFF.